Listed below are T cell receptor beta chains from one sample, sequenced in a study of blood T cell repertoires in COVID-19. Repertoires were generated with immunoSEQ multiplex PCR, while TCRdb's copy carries only in-frame clones and drops some. The sample includes approximately 240,000 clones, around nine tenths of them seen just once. The sample comprised PBMCs or T cells enriched from blood (not recorded which). Every receptor here comes from a woman in her late teens or twenties who had recovered from COVID-19. Each CDR3 is given without its conserved first and last residue. Size is omitted from some rows. Given values are once, few, many or a class for expanded clones.

CDR3: ASSWDREDEKLF; size: NA; V: TRBV2
CDR3: ASSYPDRAGTTYGYT; size: NA; V: TRBV7-2
CDR3: ASSSPRLAGGYEQY; size: NA; V: TRBV11-3
CDR3: ASSSEGPNQPQH; size: NA; V: TRBV7-9
CDR3: ASTLQGADYGYT; size: NA; V: TRBV5-4
CDR3: ASSLGGATGELF; size: NA; V: TRBV11-2
CDR3: ASSEGQGTEQY; size: NA; V: TRBV7-9
CDR3: ASSTRLSGYT; size: NA; V: TRBV7-2
CDR3: ASSEGLTGELF; size: NA; V: TRBV2
CDR3: ASGEGASVAGELF; size: NA; V: TRBV25-1
CDR3: ASSETGAYGYT; size: NA; V: TRBV2
CDR3: ASSYAGFYSNQPQH; size: NA; V: TRBV6-5
CDR3: ASSPQTADTPRGGYT; size: NA; V: TRBV5-1
CDR3: ASSSSGVEAF; size: NA; V: TRBV28
CDR3: ASSYGALGIYRL; size: once; V: TRBV6-2/TRBV6-3
CDR3: ASSSLRWMNTEAF; size: NA; V: TRBV5-7
CDR3: ASSAAPGQRNYGYT; size: NA; V: TRBV9
CDR3: ASSVTGDSPLH; size: NA; V: TRBV28